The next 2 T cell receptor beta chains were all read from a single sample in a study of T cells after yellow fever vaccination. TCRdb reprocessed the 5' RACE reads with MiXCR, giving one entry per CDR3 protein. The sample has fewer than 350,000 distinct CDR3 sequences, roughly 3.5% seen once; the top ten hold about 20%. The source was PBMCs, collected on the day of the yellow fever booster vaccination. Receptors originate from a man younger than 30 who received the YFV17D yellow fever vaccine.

CDR3 DNA sequence: TGTGCCAGTAGTATAGATGTGAACACTGAAGCTTTCTTT. This gives the protein CASSIDVNTEAFF. The rearrangement uses TRBV19 and TRBJ1-1; D remains ambiguous. The V end lost 0 bases, the J end lost 0 bases, and 2 bases lay between the germline ends. The length of the CDR3 is 13 residues. CDR1 and CDR2 from the germline V gene are LNHDA and SQIVND (reference sequence).

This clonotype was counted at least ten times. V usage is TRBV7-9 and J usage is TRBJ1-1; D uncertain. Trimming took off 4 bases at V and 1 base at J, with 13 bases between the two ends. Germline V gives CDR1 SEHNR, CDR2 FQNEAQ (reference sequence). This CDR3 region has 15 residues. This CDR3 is CASSYRRLANTEAFF. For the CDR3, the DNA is TGTGCCAGCAGCTACCGGCGTCTTGCGAACACTGAAGCTTTCTTT.